The T cell receptor beta chain described here comes from a study of chemoradiotherapy in HPV16-positive cancers. Whole-study findings and limits: In HPV16-positive patients, HPV-responsive T-cell expansion tracked better recurrence-free survival. During treatment, candidate HPV-specific clones and E7-related motifs expanded in tumor.

As regards this clone: Its cognate antigen is unknown.

Here immunoSEQ multiplex PCR was the method, and the copy in TCRdb shows in-frame clones only, minus some. The sample has about 8,900 clones, 91% seen once. Germline values: CDR1 SGHNT, CDR2 YYREEE (reference sequence). The ends were cut back, 0 bases at V and 9 bases at J, with 8 bases in the middle. The CDR3 totals 12 residues. The clonotype was recovered from a human donor with HPV-associated anogenital cancer. The gene calls are TRBV5-4 and TRBJ2-3; D is unclear. This material consisted of blood, taken from a patient who underwent chemoradiotherapy. This CDR3 is CASSLDRATQYF. The CDR3, as DNA: TGTGCCAGCAGCTTGGATAGGGCAACGCAGTATTTT.